One sample yielded the 14 T cell receptor beta chains listed below, sequenced in a study of T cells in Graves' hyperthyroidism and ophthalmopathy. Amplification targeted TCR beta CDR3 regions from RNA transcripts. The HTBI set primed first-round TCR CDR3 RT-PCR. TCRdb passed the multiplex PCR reads through MiXCR, listing each CDR3 protein once. The sample holds 450,000 to 650,000 distinct CDR3 sequences, approximately 14% seen once. The sample was blood. The receptors were gathered from a woman between 18 and 29 years old with Graves' ophthalmopathy.

The chain recombines TRBV28 with TRBJ2-6, with a weak D call TRBD2 (6 bases). V lost 6 bases, J lost 2 bases, and 14 bases lay in between. The CDR3 covers 16 residues. Germline lookup yields CDR1 MDHEN and CDR2 SYDVKM. The CDR3 DNA follows: TGTGCCAGCAGCTTTGGGGGGATAACTGGGGCCAACGTCCTGACTTTC. Translated: CASSFGGITGANVLTF.

This clonotype came up many times. The V call is TRBV27, the J call TRBJ1-1; a possible D gene is TRBD1 (6 bases). The CDR3 runs 15 residues. Germline V gene sequence: CDR1 MNHEY, CDR2 SMNVEV (reference sequence). V lost 6 bases to trimming and J lost 0 bases, with 14 bases between them. This chain's CDR3 is CASSPQQGLNTEAFF. The CDR3 bases are TGTGCCAGCAGCCCCCAACAGGGACTGAACACTGAAGCTTTCTTT.

This clonotype was counted ten times or more. In DNA form, the CDR3 reads TGTGCCAGCAGCTCGATGGGACTAGCGGGAGGGACGCGAGAGACCCAGTACTTC. Residues: CASSSMGLAGGTRETQYF. The chain is built from TRBV7-6 and TRBJ2-5; TRBD2 agrees at 16 bases. After removal of 4 bases from V and 4 bases from J, the junction contained 9 bases not matched to a gene. Germline V lookup: CDR1 SGHVS, CDR2 FNYEAQ. This CDR3 has 18 residues.

This chain connects TRBV20-1 to TRBJ2-7, with D hard to call. The V end was cut by 0 bases, the J end by 5 bases, with 5 bases between. The germline V gene has CDR1 DFQATT and CDR2 SNEGSKA (reference sequence). The CDR3 runs to 11 residues. The DNA for the CDR3 is TGCAGTGCTAGAGATAAACACGAGCAGTACTTC. Its translation: CSARDKHEQYF.

This clonotype was counted a few times. This chain joins TRBV4-1 and TRBJ2-7, with no clear D. Germline values: CDR1 MGHRA, CDR2 YSYEKL. The germline V and J ends were trimmed by 4 bases and 4 bases, with 20 bases remaining between them. The CDR3 covers 16 residues. The chain's CDR3 is CASSLSLSWVGYEQYF. The DNA of the CDR3 is TGCGCCAGCAGCCTAAGTTTATCTTGGGTTGGTTACGAGCAGTACTTC.

This clonotype showed up just a few times. The chain has TRBV20-1 and TRBJ2-1, with D perhaps TRBD2 (6 bases). The germline CDR1 and CDR2 sequences are DFQATT and SNEGSKA (reference sequence). CDR3 length: 18 residues. V gave up 0 bases and J gave up 6 bases, with 24 bases separating them. The CDR3 bases are TGCAGTGCTAGAGATAGGACGGGAGCGGGCGCTGGTGCCAATGAGCAGTTCTTC. Residues: CSARDRTGAGAGANEQFF.

This clonotype was recorded many times. DNA for the CDR3: TGTGCCAGCAGTTTAAGCGTGACTAGCAGCTACGAGCAGTACTTC. It translates to CASSLSVTSSYEQYF. This chain links TRBV28 with TRBJ2-7; 7 nucleotides match TRBD2. The germline gives CDR1 MDHEN, CDR2 SYDVKM. J was trimmed by 3 bases and V by 2 bases; bases with no gene match: 7. The length of the CDR3 is 15 residues.

This clonotype was seen many times. The rearrangement uses TRBV7-2 and TRBJ2-7; 9 positions match TRBD1. Germline V gene data show CDR1 as SGHTA and CDR2 as FQGNSA. J lost 9 bases, V lost 5 bases, and 5 bases had no gene match. CDR3 size: 12 residues. CDR3 protein: CASSQRTGVQYF. The CDR3 bases are TGTGCCAGCAGCCAAAGGACAGGGGTGCAGTACTTC.

The table lists this clonotype with many counts. V usage is TRBV2 and J usage is TRBJ1-2, with D perhaps matching TRBD1 (6 bases). V lost 4 bases and J 4 bases, leaving 16 bases between the germline ends. This CDR3 spans 15 amino acids. CDR1 SNHLY and CDR2 FYNNEI come from the germline V gene. CDR3 protein: CASSVGLQGSYGYTF. For the CDR3, the DNA is TGTGCCAGCAGTGTAGGGCTCCAGGGGTCCTATGGCTACACCTTC. The full variable domain, its missing parts supplied by reference TRBV2 and TRBJ1-2, is EPEVTQTPSHQVTQMGQEVILRCVPISNHLYFYWYRQILGQKVEFLVSFYNNEISEKSEIFDDQFSVERPDGSNFTLKIRSTKLEDSAMYFCASSVGLQGSYGYTFGSGTRLTVV.

This clonotype was seen only a few times. This rearrangement joins TRBV4-1 to TRBJ1-5; D is possibly TRBD1 (6 bases). The germline CDR1 and CDR2 sequences are MGHRA and YSYEKL. The CDR3 extends over 15 amino acids. The V end lost 4 bases, the J end lost 7 bases, and 17 bases lay between the germline ends. The CDR3 nucleotides read TGCGCCAGCAGCCGCGGACAGACCAAGGCACAGCCCCAGCATTTT. Translation gives CASSRGQTKAQPQHF.

This clonotype showed up many times. This chain uses TRBV30 with TRBJ1-1; weak D call: TRBD1 (5 bases). Trimming pared 4 bases from V and 4 bases from J, leaving 10 bases between. Germline V lookup: CDR1 GTSNPN, CDR2 SVGIG (reference sequence). The CDR3 covers 12 residues. The CDR3 DNA is TGTGCCTGGAACGGGGACCTCACTGAAGCTTTCTTT. Encoded protein: CAWNGDLTEAFF.

This clonotype was seen at least ten times. The V and J genes are TRBV2 and TRBJ2-7; TRBD1 is a possible D gene (5 bases). V shed 11 bases and J shed 1 base, with 15 bases lying between them. Germline CDR1 SNHLY, CDR2 FYNNEI. The CDR3 covers 13 residues. This CDR3 reads CAVGRTLSYEQYF. The CDR3 DNA is TGTGCCGTGGGCCGGACACTGTCCTACGAGCAGTACTTC.

This clonotype was observed many times. This chain links TRBV12-3 or TRBV12-4 with TRBJ1-1; no firm D call. This CDR3 has 15 residues. Between the trimmed V and J ends, which lost 0 bases and 0 bases, there was a span of 8 bases. CDR3 in DNA: TGTGCCAGCAGTTTAGCGCAGACCGTGAACACTGAAGCTTTCTTT. Translating gives CASSLAQTVNTEAFF.

V and J are TRBV5-5 and TRBJ1-1; weak D call: TRBD1 (5 bases). Trimming stripped 6 bases from V and 0 bases from J, with 12 bases between. This CDR3 region has 14 residues. Germline V gene data show CDR1 as SGHKS and CDR2 as YYEKEE (reference sequence). CDR3 residues: CASTRDGLNTEAFF. For the CDR3, the DNA is TGTGCCAGCACCCGGGACGGATTGAACACTGAAGCTTTCTTT.